What follows are 23 T cell receptor beta chains derived from one specimen sequenced in a study of blood T cell repertoires in COVID-19. The method was immunoSEQ multiplex PCR; TCRdb's version includes in-frame clones alone and lacks a portion of them. Among around 6,000 clones listed, 70% to 75% were seen once. The source material was peripheral blood. Every receptor here comes from a man aged 55-75 years with acute or convalescent COVID-19.

This sequence joins TRBV4-3 and TRBJ2-6, with unresolved D. Germline-derived CDR1 and CDR2 are LGHNA and YSLEER. The V end lost 0 bases, the J end lost 0 bases, and 6 bases lay between the germline ends. This CDR3 comprises 16 residues. The CDR3 region has the DNA TGCGCCAGCAGCCAAGAGTTCGGCTCTGGGGCCAACGTCCTGACTTTC. As protein: CASSQEFGSGANVLTF.

In its sample, this clone was seen a few times. The chain recombines TRBV7-6 with TRBJ2-7; the match to TRBD1 covers 9 bases. The CDR3 spans 17 residues. V lost 2 bases and J lost 7; bases outside the gene matches: 15. The germline V gene has CDR1 SGHVS and CDR2 FNYEAQ. CDR3 coding DNA: TGTGCCAGCAGCTTACCCCGGCCAGGGACAGGGTTTCGGGAGCAGTACTTC. It yields the protein CASSLPRPGTGFREQYF.

This clone was counted a few times. The V gene is TRBV3-1 (or the pseudogene TRBV3-2), the J gene TRBJ2-2; weak D call: TRBD2 (6 bases). Germline assignment: CDR1 LGHDT and CDR2 YNNKEL (reference sequence). The CDR3 consists of 16 residues. V was cut by 5 bases and J by 4 bases, with 17 bases left in between. The CDR3 DNA reads as TGTGCCAGCAGCTTTAATCTAGCGTCGGGCACCGGGGAGCTGTTTTTT. Protein sequence: CASSFNLASGTGELFF.

The J gene is TRBJ1-2, the V gene TRBV5-6; D gene ambiguous. Deletions cut 0 bases from V and 4 bases from J, with 10 bases between. The CDR3 spans 14 residues. The germline CDR1 and CDR2 sequences are SGHDT and YYEEEE. CDR3 nucleotides: TGTGCCAGCAGCTTGGCAGCAGGAGGCTATGGCTACACCTTC. This translates into CASSLAAGGYGYTF.

The rearrangement links TRBV9 to TRBJ2-2, with 11 nucleotides matching TRBD1. CDR1 is SGDLS and CDR2 is YYNGEE in the germline V gene. Germline trimming cut 4 bases from V and 4 bases from J; bases unmatched to any gene: 3. This CDR3 comprises 15 residues. The CDR3 bases are TGTGCCAGCAGCATCGGGACAGGGGGCACCGGGGAGCTGTTTTTT. It codes for CASSIGTGGTGELFF. Full variable domain (outside the CDR3, taken from reference TRBV9 and TRBJ2-2): DSGVTQTPKHLITATGQRVTLRCSPRSGDLSVYWYQQSLDQGLQFLIQYYNGEERAKGNILERFSAQQFPDLHSELNLSSLELGDSALYFCASSIGTGGTGELFFGEGSRLTVL.

The chain joins TRBV6-5 to TRBJ1-1; D is uncertain. CDR1 is MNHEY, CDR2 SVGAGI, per germline. The CDR3 runs 14 residues. The V gene lost 6 bases and the J gene lost 11 bases, with 22 bases spanning the gap. CDR3 sequence reads: CASRPRPLEGRAFF. CDR3 DNA: TGTGCCAGCAGGCCCCGTCCGTTGGAGGGTCGGGCTTTCTTT.

This clone is classed as medium-sized. V gene TRBV6-5 combines with J gene TRBJ2-7; 7 nucleotides align to TRBD2. This CDR3 is built from 13 residues. The germline V gene encodes CDR1 MNHEY and CDR2 SVGAGI. V lost 8 bases and J lost 2; bases outside the gene matches: 6. DNA of the CDR3: TGTGCCAGCGCGGGGGTGCCGGCCTACGAGCAGTACTTC. It is translated as CASAGVPAYEQYF.

This sequence joins TRBV6-2 or TRBV6-3 and TRBJ2-7, with D maybe TRBD2 (5 bases). The germline gives CDR1 MNHEY, CDR2 SVGEGT. The CDR3 totals 13 residues. The V end lost 5 bases, the J end lost 2 bases, and 10 bases lay between the germline ends. In DNA form, the CDR3 reads TGTGCCAGCAGTCGTGGAGGAGCCTACGAGCAGTACTTC. Encoded protein: CASSRGGAYEQYF.

The table lists this clone with a few counts. The chain links TRBV3-1 (or the pseudogene TRBV3-2) to TRBJ1-5; D unclear. The CDR3 sequence is 13 residues long. Germline assignment: CDR1 LGHDT and CDR2 YNNKEL (reference sequence). Trimming cost V 4 bases and J 7 bases, with 11 bases left between them. CDR3 amino acids: CASSLEGGQPQHF. CDR3 DNA: TGTGCCAGCAGCCTGGAGGGAGGGCAGCCCCAGCATTTT.

The chain recombines TRBV15 with TRBJ2-1; 8 bases map to TRBD2. The CDR3 is 15 residues long. With 0 bases clipped from V and 8 bases from J, the junction kept 6 bases outside the gene matches. The germline V gene has CDR1 LNHNV and CDR2 YYDKDF (reference sequence). The CDR3 region is CATSRDPAGADEQFF. CDR3 DNA sequence: TGTGCCACCAGCAGAGATCCAGCGGGAGCTGATGAGCAGTTCTTC.

The V gene is TRBV15, the J gene TRBJ2-1, with TRBD2 identical over 8 bases. The CDR3 runs 15 residues. The germline V gene encodes CDR1 LNHNV and CDR2 YYDKDF (reference sequence). The V segment lost 0 bases and the J segment 4 bases; nucleotides outside the gene matches: 2. The CDR3 sequence is CATSRELAVYNEQFF. CDR3 DNA sequence: TGTGCCACCAGCAGAGAACTAGCGGTATACAATGAGCAGTTCTTC.

The chain joins TRBV11-2 to TRBJ2-7; TRBD2 aligns across 10 bases. CDR1 SGHAT and CDR2 FQNNGV come from the germline V gene. The CDR3 is made up of 17 amino acids. After removal of 5 bases from V and 1 base from J, the junction contained 11 bases not matched to a gene. The CDR3 nucleotides are TGTGCCAGCAGCACCCGCCACGGGACTAGCGTATCCTACGAGCAGTACTTC. This codes for CASSTRHGTSVSYEQYF.

V and J are TRBV18 and TRBJ1-2; TRBD1 is a possible D gene (5 bases). The CDR3 is made up of 13 amino acids. Trimming took off 2 bases at V and 8 bases at J, with 12 bases between the two ends. The germline gives CDR1 KGHSH, CDR2 LQKENI. CDR3 protein: CASSPSDTRGYTF. CDR3 bases: TGTGCCAGCTCACCATCGGACACTCGGGGCTACACCTTC.

In this sample, this clone turned up a few times. The chain carries TRBV27 and TRBJ2-7; 7 nucleotides match TRBD2. Germline-derived CDR1 and CDR2 are MNHEY and SMNVEV (reference sequence). The CDR3 sequence is 15 residues long. V trimming: 0 bases; J trimming: 0 bases; junction bases outside the gene matches: 2. CDR3 sequence reads: CASSLSSGVSYEQYF. DNA of the CDR3: TGTGCCAGCAGTTTATCGAGCGGGGTCTCCTACGAGCAGTACTTC.

This rearrangement joins TRBV9 to TRBJ2-3; a possible D gene is TRBD2 (5 bases). The CDR3 is 13 amino acids. The germline CDR1 and CDR2 sequences are SGDLS and YYNGEE. V lost 2 bases, J lost 11 bases, and 15 bases lay in between. The CDR3 DNA is TGTGCCAGCAGCGTCCAACGCGGAGGAGAGCAGTATTTT. Translated: CASSVQRGGEQYF.

V is TRBV28 and J is TRBJ1-6; 8 bases fit TRBD1. The V gene end was trimmed by 5 bases and the J gene end by 6 bases; junction bases not matched to a gene: 3. Germline CDR1 and CDR2: MDHEN and SYDVKM. The length of the CDR3 is 14 residues. CDR3 DNA: TGTGCCAGCAGTCAGGGACAGGCTAATTCACCCCTCCACTTT. Residues: CASSQGQANSPLHF.

The table lists this clone with a few counts. V and J are TRBV5-1 and TRBJ2-5, with 9 nucleotides matching TRBD1. V lost 2 bases and J lost 5; bases outside the gene matches: 13. In germline, CDR1 is SGHRS, CDR2 YFSETQ. The length of the CDR3 is 17 residues. For the CDR3, the DNA is TGCGCCAGCAGCTTACAGCACTACAGGGGGCAGGGGGAGACCCAGTACTTC. It specifies CASSLQHYRGQGETQYF.

The chain is built from TRBV14 and TRBJ2-7; 10 nucleotides match TRBD1. This CDR3 has 15 amino acids. Trimming at V came to 5 bases and at J to 1 base, leaving 5 bases not matched to a gene. Per the germline V gene, CDR1 is SGHDN and CDR2 is FVKESK. CDR3 amino acids: CASSLAGQGSYEQYF. As DNA, the CDR3 is TGTGCCAGCAGCTTAGCGGGACAGGGGTCCTACGAGCAGTACTTC.

The V and J genes are TRBV2 and TRBJ2-1, with 8 bases fitting TRBD1. This CDR3 is built from 14 residues. The germline V gene has CDR1 SNHLY and CDR2 FYNNEI. After removal of 5 bases from V and 3 bases from J, the junction contained 3 bases not matched to a gene. CDR3 amino acids: CASSRQGYYNEQFF. CDR3 nucleotides: TGTGCCAGCAGTCGACAGGGGTACTACAATGAGCAGTTCTTC.

J is TRBJ2-7 and V is TRBV13; D remains ambiguous. The V gene lost 5 bases and the J gene lost 1 base, with 18 bases spanning the gap. Germline V lookup: CDR1 PRHDT, CDR2 FYEKMQ (reference sequence). The CDR3 has 16 residues. The CDR3 here is CASSPQPEFASYEQYF. The CDR3 DNA reads TGTGCCAGCAGCCCCCAACCCGAGTTCGCGTCCTACGAGCAGTACTTC.

The chain employs TRBV7-3 and TRBJ2-3; no definite D call. Trimming stripped 2 bases from V and 2 bases from J, with 11 bases between. Germline V gives CDR1 SGHTA, CDR2 FQGTGA. The CDR3 loop spans 15 amino acids. CDR3 DNA: TGTGCCAGCAGCTTATACGTCGGGTACACAGATACGCAGTATTTT. Amino acid sequence: CASSLYVGYTDTQYF.

The count of this clone is one. The V gene is TRBV7-9, the J gene TRBJ1-2; 7 nucleotides match TRBD1. V gave up 5 bases and J gave up 7 bases; unmatched junction bases: 7. The CDR3 length is 13 residues. Germline CDR1 and CDR2: SEHNR and FQNEAQ (reference sequence). CDR3 region: CASSPTGDGGYTF. In DNA form, the CDR3 reads TGTGCCAGCAGCCCAACAGGGGATGGTGGCTACACCTTC.

This clone was seen only once. The chain couples TRBV27 to TRBJ1-5, with D tentatively TRBD1 (6 bases). CDR1 is MNHEY, CDR2 SMNVEV, per germline (reference sequence). CDR3 length equals 15 residues. V gave up 6 bases and J gave up 3 bases, with 15 bases separating them. The DNA of the CDR3 is TGTGCCAGCAGCCTAAATGGACAGCCCAATCAGCCCCAGCATTTT. Amino acid sequence: CASSLNGQPNQPQHF.